This T cell receptor (beta chain) was recovered during a study of control samples from healthy donors and cancer patients. The CDR3 contains 15 residues. Per germline, CDR1 SGHTA and CDR2 FQGNSA. Losses at the gene ends were 3 bases for V and 8 bases for J; bases not matched to a gene: 3. Clones were sequenced by immunoSEQ multiplex PCR, and TCRdb holds only the in-frame ones, with some missing. Found here are 90,000 or so clones, roughly 89% of them singletons; the top ten hold 7.6%. The source of this sequence is a woman aged 55-70 years in good health. The specimen sequenced was blood. The V and J genes are TRBV7-2 and TRBJ2-1, with 14 bases lining up with TRBD2. The CDR3 loop is CASSLGLAGVDEQFF. The CDR3 DNA is TGTGCCAGCAGCTTGGGACTAGCGGGAGTCGATGAGCAGTTCTTC.